Each of the 12 T cell receptor beta chains below was sequenced from the same sample in a study of cytomegalovirus exposure and HLA in healthy donors. The PCR ran on 60 Vbeta and 13 Jbeta primers. The table came from immunoSEQ multiplex PCR; TCRdb's copy has only in-frame clones and leaves some out. The sample contains more than 100,000 clones, about two thirds of which appear only once. Source material: PBMCs. These receptors all stem from a man aged 50-60 years in good health and CMV-seropositive.

V is TRBV7-2 and J is TRBJ2-3; D not resolved. Germline assignment: CDR1 SGHTA and CDR2 FQGNSA. The CDR3 is 15 amino acids. The V end lost 5 bases, the J end lost 2 bases, and 14 bases lay between the germline ends. The DNA for the CDR3 is TGTGCCAGCAGCCAAGCGAGAACCCCCACAGATACGCAGTATTTT. Protein sequence: CASSQARTPTDTQYF.

The chain employs TRBV6-1 and TRBJ1-2; D ambiguous. The germline V and J ends were trimmed by 2 bases and 5 bases, with 9 bases remaining between them. The germline V gene encodes CDR1 MNHNS and CDR2 SASEGT. The CDR3 length is 13 residues. The CDR3 bases are TGTGCCAGCAGTGAACGAGTTTCTTATGGCTACACCTTC. This sequence encodes CASSERVSYGYTF.

This chain uses TRBV29-1 with TRBJ2-1; D is perhaps TRBD2 (6 bases). The CDR3 consists of 14 residues. The germline V and J ends were trimmed by 7 bases and 0 bases, with 13 bases remaining between them. Germline CDR1 SQVTM, CDR2 ANQGSEA. CDR3 nucleotides: TGCAGCGCCGACGGGACTGCCTCCTACAATGAGCAGTTCTTC. Translating it yields CSADGTASYNEQFF.

The chain links TRBV7-9 to TRBJ2-7; possibly TRBD2 for D (5 bases). The germline V gene has CDR1 SEHNR and CDR2 FQNEAQ (reference sequence). The V end was cut by 5 bases, the J end by 7 bases, with 21 bases between. This CDR3 has 15 amino acids. For the CDR3, the DNA is TGTGCCAGCAGCGCTAGCATGACTAATCCCTGGGAGCAGTACTTC. Protein: CASSASMTNPWEQYF.

The chain is built from TRBV5-6 and TRBJ1-5; D gene ambiguous. CDR3 length: 16 residues. Looked up from germline, CDR1 is SGHDT and CDR2 is YYEEEE. V shed 1 base and J shed 1 base, with 12 bases lying between them. The CDR3 region has the DNA TGTGCCAGCAGCTTGAAAACCGGGATGAGCAATCAGCCCCAGCATTTT. Translation gives CASSLKTGMSNQPQHF.

This rearrangement joins TRBV7-2 to TRBJ2-7; 11 bases agree with TRBD2. Germline V gene data show CDR1 as SGHTA and CDR2 as FQGNSA. This CDR3 has 17 amino acids. J was trimmed by 1 base and V by 1 base; bases with no gene match: 6. The CDR3 loop is CASSLGTGLAGSYEQYF. Written as DNA, the CDR3 is TGTGCCAGCAGCTTAGGAACTGGACTAGCGGGTTCCTACGAGCAGTACTTC.

The chain combines TRBV9 with TRBJ2-1; no definite D call. The CDR3 has 14 amino acids. Germline V gene sequence: CDR1 SGDLS, CDR2 YYNGEE. V was cut by 1 base and J by 10 bases, with 15 bases left in between. In nucleotides, the CDR3 is TGTGCCAGCAGCGTAACGGGTTCGGTCCGAGAGCAGTTCTTC. Encoded protein: CASSVTGSVREQFF.

The rearrangement uses TRBV28 and TRBJ2-1; 7 bases are shared with TRBD2. The germline V gene has CDR1 MDHEN and CDR2 SYDVKM. V lost 0 bases to trimming and J lost 1 base; unmatched junction nucleotides: 3. This CDR3 comprises 16 residues. CDR3 amino acids: CASSLWVGGSYNEQFF. CDR3 nucleotides: TGTGCCAGCAGTTTATGGGTGGGAGGGTCCTACAATGAGCAGTTCTTC.

In its sample, this clone was seen once. The chain employs TRBV11-2 and TRBJ2-1, with 7 bases matching TRBD1. Unmatched junction bases numbered 14, after V lost 5 bases and J lost 7 bases. Germline assignment: CDR1 SGHAT and CDR2 FQNNGV. The CDR3 totals 16 residues. CDR3 in amino acids: CASSTARQGRGNEQFF. The DNA of the CDR3 is TGTGCCAGCAGCACCGCCCGACAGGGTCGAGGAAATGAGCAGTTCTTC.

The gene calls are TRBV9 and TRBJ1-5, with TRBD1 matching 10 bases. Unmatched junction bases numbered 9, after V lost 0 bases and J lost 6 bases. The germline V gene encodes CDR1 SGDLS and CDR2 YYNGEE. CDR3 length: 17 residues. The CDR3 protein is CASSVAGQGKGRQPQHF. The CDR3 DNA follows: TGTGCCAGCAGCGTAGCGGGACAGGGGAAGGGGCGTCAGCCCCAGCATTTT.

This clone has just one count. The chain employs TRBV7-9 and TRBJ2-7; no reliable D call. Germline CDR1 and CDR2: SEHNR and FQNEAQ (reference sequence). This CDR3 has 15 amino acids. V was clipped by 1 base and J by 2 bases, with 12 bases between them. The CDR3 reads CASSLGGGLTYEQYF. The CDR3 region has the DNA TGTGCCAGCAGCTTAGGAGGCGGATTAACCTACGAGCAGTACTTC.

The V call is TRBV11-2, the J call TRBJ1-2; the D gene is possibly TRBD1 (6 bases). The V end was cut by 5 bases, the J end by 4 bases, with 20 bases between. Germline loops: CDR1 SGHAT, CDR2 FQNNGV. The CDR3 is made up of 16 amino acids. In nucleotides, the CDR3 is TGTGCCAGCAGCACTAGTCGGGGGGCCCGGGGCTATGGCTACACCTTC. Translating gives CASSTSRGARGYGYTF.